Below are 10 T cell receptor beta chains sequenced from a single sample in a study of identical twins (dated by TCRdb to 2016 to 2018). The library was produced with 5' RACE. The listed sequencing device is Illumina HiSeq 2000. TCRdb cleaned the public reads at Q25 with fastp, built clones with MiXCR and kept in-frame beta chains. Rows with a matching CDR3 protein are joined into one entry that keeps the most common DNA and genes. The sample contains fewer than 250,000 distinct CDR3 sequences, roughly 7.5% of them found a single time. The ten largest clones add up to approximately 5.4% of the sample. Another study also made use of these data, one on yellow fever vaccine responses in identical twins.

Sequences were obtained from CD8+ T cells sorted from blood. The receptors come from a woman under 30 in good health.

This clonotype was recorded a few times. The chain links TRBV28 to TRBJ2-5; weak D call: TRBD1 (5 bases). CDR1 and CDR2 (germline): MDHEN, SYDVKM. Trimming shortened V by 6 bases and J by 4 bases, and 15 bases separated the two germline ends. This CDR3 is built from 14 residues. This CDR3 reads CASSDLLQGETQYF. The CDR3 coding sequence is TGTGCCAGCAGCGATCTACTCCAGGGAGAGACCCAGTACTTC.

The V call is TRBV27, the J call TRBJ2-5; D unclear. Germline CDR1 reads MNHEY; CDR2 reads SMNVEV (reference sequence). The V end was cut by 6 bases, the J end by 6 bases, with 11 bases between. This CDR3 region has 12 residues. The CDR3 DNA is TGTGCCAGCAGAGAGCGCGGAAAGACCCAGTACTTC. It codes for CASRERGKTQYF.

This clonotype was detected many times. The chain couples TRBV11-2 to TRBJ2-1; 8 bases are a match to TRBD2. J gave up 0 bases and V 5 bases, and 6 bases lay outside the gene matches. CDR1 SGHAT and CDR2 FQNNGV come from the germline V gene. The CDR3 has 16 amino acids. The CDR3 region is CASSPPTSASYNEQFF. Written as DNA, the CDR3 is TGTGCCAGCAGCCCCCCGACTAGCGCCTCCTACAATGAGCAGTTCTTC.

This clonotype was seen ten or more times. CDR3 bases: TGTGCCAGCAGAGAACAGGGCCCGAACACTGAAGCTTTCTTT. As protein: CASREQGPNTEAFF. This rearrangement joins TRBV28 to TRBJ1-1, with D possibly TRBD1 on 6 matching bases. The V gene's germline CDR1 is MDHEN and CDR2 SYDVKM. Trimming cost V 6 bases and J 1 base, with 12 bases left between them. The CDR3 has 14 residues.

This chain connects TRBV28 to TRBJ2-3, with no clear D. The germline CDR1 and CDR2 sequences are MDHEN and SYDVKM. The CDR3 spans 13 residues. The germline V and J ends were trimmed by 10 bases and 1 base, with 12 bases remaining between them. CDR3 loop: CATLQVGTDTQYF. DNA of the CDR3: TGTGCCACTCTCCAGGTGGGCACAGATACGCAGTATTTT.

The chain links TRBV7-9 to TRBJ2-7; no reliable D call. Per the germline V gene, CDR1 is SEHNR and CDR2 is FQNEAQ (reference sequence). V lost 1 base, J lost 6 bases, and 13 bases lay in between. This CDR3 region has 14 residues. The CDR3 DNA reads TGTGCCAGCAGCTTAGTAGTGGGTTATGGCGAGCAGTACTTC. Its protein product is CASSLVVGYGEQYF.

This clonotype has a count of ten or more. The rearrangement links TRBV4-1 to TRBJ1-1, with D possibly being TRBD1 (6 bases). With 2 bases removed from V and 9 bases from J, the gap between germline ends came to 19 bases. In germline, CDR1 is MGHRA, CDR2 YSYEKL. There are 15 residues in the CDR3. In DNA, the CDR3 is TGCGCCAGCAGCCAACGACAGGCGGACCGCCAGCAAGCTTTCTTT. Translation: CASSQRQADRQQAFF.

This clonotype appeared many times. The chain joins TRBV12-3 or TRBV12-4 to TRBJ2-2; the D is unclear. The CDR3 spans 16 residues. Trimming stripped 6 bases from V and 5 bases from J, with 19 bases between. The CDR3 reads CASSPFESSVTGELFF. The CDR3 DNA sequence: TGTGCCAGCAGCCCCTTTGAGAGTTCGGTTACCGGGGAGCTGTTTTTT.

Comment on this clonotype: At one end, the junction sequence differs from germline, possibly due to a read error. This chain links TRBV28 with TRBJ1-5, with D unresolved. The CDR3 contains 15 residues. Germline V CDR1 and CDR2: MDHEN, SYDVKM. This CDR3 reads CTSTLVVTLNQPQHF. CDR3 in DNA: TGTACCAGCACCTTGGTCGTTACTCTAAATCAGCCCCAGCATTTT.

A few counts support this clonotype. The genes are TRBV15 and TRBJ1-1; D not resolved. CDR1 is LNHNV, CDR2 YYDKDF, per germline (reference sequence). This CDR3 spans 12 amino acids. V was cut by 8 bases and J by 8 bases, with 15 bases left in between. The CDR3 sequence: CATLGSKQEAFF. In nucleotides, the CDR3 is TGTGCCACCCTTGGGTCTAAGCAGGAAGCTTTCTTT.